This record covers a single T cell receptor (beta chain). The antigen is not known. There are 15 residues in the CDR3. The V gene's germline CDR1 is SGHRS and CDR2 YFSETQ. The V end lost 1 base, the J end lost 2 bases, and 11 bases lay between the germline ends. The data are from a study of T cells after yellow fever vaccination. Study information: It was SMART-Seq v4 Ultra Low Input that prepared the fractions with low cell numbers. Study results and caveats: Once the booster was given, most primary-vaccination clones reappeared, at about 97% for CD4 and roughly 90% for CD8. Abundant clonotypes (contaminants from the bulk population) could be present in FACS-sorted repertoires.

The authors made TCR cDNA by 5'RACE template switching, adding a universal primer site and UMIs. TCRdb ran MiXCR on the 5' RACE reads and lists one entry per CDR3 protein. This table has under 500,000 distinct CDR3 sequences, approximately 19% appearing once. The source was PBMCs, collected before the yellow fever booster vaccination. The chain employs TRBV5-1 and TRBJ2-3; no definite D call. This sequence originates from a man younger than 30 who received the YFV17D yellow fever vaccine. This CDR3 is CASSLYFSNTDTQYF. The CDR3 DNA reads as TGCGCCAGCAGCTTGTACTTCAGCAACACAGATACGCAGTATTTT. The full variable domain, with the rest looked up from reference TRBV5-1 and TRBJ2-3, is KAGVTQTPRYLIKTRGQQVTLSCSPISGHRSVSWYQQTPGQGLQFLFEYFSETQRNKGNFPGRFSGRQFSNSRSEMNVSTLELGDSALYLCASSLYFSNTDTQYFGPGTRLTVL.